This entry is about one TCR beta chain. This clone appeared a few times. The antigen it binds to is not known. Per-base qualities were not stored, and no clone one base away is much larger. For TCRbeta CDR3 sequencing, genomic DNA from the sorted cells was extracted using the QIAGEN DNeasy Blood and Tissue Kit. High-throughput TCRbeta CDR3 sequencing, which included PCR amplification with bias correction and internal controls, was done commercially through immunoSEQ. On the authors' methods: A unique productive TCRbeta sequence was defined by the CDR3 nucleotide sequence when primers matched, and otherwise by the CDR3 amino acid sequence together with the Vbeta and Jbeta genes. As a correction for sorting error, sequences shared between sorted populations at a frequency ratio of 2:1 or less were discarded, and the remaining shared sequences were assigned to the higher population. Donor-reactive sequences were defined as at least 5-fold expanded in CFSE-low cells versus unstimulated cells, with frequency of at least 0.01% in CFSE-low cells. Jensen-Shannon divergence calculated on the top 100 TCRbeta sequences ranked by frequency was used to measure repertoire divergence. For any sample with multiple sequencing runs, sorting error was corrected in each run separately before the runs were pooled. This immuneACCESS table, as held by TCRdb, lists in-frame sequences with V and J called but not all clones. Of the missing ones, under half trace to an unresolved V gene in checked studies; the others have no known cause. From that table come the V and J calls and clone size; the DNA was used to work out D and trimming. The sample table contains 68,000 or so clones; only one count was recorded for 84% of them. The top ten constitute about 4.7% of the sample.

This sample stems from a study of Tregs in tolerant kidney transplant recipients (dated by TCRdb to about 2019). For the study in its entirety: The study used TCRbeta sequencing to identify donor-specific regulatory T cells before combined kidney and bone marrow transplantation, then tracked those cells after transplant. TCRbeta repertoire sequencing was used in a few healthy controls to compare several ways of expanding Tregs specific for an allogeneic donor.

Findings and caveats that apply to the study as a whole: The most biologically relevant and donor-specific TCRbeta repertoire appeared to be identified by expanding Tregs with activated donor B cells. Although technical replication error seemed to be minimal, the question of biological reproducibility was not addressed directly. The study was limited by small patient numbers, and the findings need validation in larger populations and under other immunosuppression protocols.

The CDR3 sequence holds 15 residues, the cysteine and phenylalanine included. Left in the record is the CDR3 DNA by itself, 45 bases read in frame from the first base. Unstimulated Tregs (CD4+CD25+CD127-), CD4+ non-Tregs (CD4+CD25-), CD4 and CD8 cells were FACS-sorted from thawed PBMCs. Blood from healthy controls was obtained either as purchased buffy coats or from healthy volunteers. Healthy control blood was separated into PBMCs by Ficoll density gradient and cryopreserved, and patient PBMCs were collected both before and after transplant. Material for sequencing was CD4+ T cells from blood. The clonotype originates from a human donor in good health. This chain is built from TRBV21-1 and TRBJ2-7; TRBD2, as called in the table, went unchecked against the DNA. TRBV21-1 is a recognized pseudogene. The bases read TGTGCCAGCAGCGACAAGCGGGGAACGGTTTACGAGCAGTACTTC. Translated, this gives CASSDKRGTVYEQYF.